These 5 T cell receptor beta chains came from one sample sequenced in a study of molecular identifiers for immune sequencing clone quantification. TCRdb independently ran MiXCR on the PCR reads; one entry per CDR3 protein. The sample holds roughly 320,000 distinct CDR3 sequences, roughly 24% seen once. Material: naive CD8+ T cells from blood, with Jurkat cell RNA spiked in. Subset defined: FACS-sorted CD8+CD4-CCR7+CD45RA+ naive T cells. These receptors originate from a human donor in good health. Some libraries in this study had Jurkat cell RNA spiked in.

The chain is built from TRBV20-1 and TRBJ2-5; no clear D. Trimming took 0 bases from V and 5 from J, leaving 10 bases between them. Germline V gene sequence: CDR1 DFQATT, CDR2 SNEGSKA (reference sequence). The CDR3 consists of 13 residues. CDR3 sequence: CSARDYSQETQYF. The CDR3 nucleotides are TGCAGTGCTAGAGATTATTCCCAGGAGACCCAGTACTTC.

Comments on this clonotype: This is likely a read error, given that the CDR3 carries no conserved phenylalanine or tryptophan at its end. The chain recombines TRBV11-2 with TRBJ1-2; unclear D gene. CDR3 length: 13 residues. Trimming removed 1 base from V and 5 bases from J, with 8 bases in between. Germline lookup yields CDR1 SGHAT and CDR2 FQNNGV. In nucleotides, the CDR3 is TGTGCCAGCAGCTTAGGCACGCCTTATGGCTACACCATC. It codes for CASSLGTPYGYTI.

Worth noting for this clonotype: A read error may be the cause here, since a much bigger clone is one base away. This chain joins TRBV7-6 and TRBJ1-4, with a tentative D call TRBD1 (5 bases). CDR3 length equals 16 residues. Per germline, CDR1 SGHVS and CDR2 FNYEAQ. CDR3 loop: CASSGGPGISNEELFF. The DNA for the CDR3 is TGTGCCAGCAGTGGGGGACCGGGGATATCTAATGAAGAACTGTTTTTT.

This clonotype was seen repeatedly, ten times or more. The V and J genes are TRBV7-9 and TRBJ2-7; 8 positions agree with TRBD1. The CDR3 extends over 13 amino acids. After removal of 5 bases from V and 6 bases from J, the junction contained 6 bases not matched to a gene. Germline CDR1 reads SEHNR; CDR2 reads FQNEAQ (reference sequence). The CDR3 loop is CASSADRGPEQYF. For the CDR3, the DNA is TGTGCCAGCAGCGCTGACAGGGGACCCGAGCAGTACTTC.

For this clonotype: This may be a read error: a much more frequent sequence differs by one nucleotide. V and J are TRBV18 and TRBJ1-1, with a weak D call TRBD1 (5 bases). The CDR3 is 16 residues long. Trimming removed 3 bases at V and 0 bases at J, with 14 bases between. Germline V CDR1 and CDR2: KGHSH, LQKENI. CDR3 amino acids: CASSPPGRDLNTEAFF. The CDR3 DNA follows: TGTGCCAGCTCACCTCCGGGACGGGACTTGAACACTGAAGCTTTCTTT.